The clone carrying this T cell receptor beta chain has just a few counts. Its antigen is as yet unknown. Germline CDR1 is SGHNT and CDR2 is YENEEA. The CDR3 sequence is 17 residues long. Trimming pared 5 bases from V and 0 bases from J, leaving 16 bases between. This entry comes from a study of shared clonotypes between healthy human individuals. Libraries were prepared by immunoSEQ multiplex PCR; TCRdb keeps only in-frame clonotypes and omits some of them. The sample lists 2 million to 3 million clones, 90% to 95% occurring once. Regarding the study as a whole: Deeper or shallower sequencing was expected to change how clonotypes are shared among donors.

Sequencing input: naive CD4+ T cells sorted from blood. The subset was: CD45RA+ positively selected. The rearrangement joins TRBV11-3 to TRBJ2-2, with unresolved D. The origin of this receptor is a man between 18 and 35 years old in good health. For the CDR3, the DNA is TGTGCCAGCAGCCCTACTGGAAGCGATCCGAACACCGGGGAGCTGTTTTTT. It codes for CASSPTGSDPNTGELFF.